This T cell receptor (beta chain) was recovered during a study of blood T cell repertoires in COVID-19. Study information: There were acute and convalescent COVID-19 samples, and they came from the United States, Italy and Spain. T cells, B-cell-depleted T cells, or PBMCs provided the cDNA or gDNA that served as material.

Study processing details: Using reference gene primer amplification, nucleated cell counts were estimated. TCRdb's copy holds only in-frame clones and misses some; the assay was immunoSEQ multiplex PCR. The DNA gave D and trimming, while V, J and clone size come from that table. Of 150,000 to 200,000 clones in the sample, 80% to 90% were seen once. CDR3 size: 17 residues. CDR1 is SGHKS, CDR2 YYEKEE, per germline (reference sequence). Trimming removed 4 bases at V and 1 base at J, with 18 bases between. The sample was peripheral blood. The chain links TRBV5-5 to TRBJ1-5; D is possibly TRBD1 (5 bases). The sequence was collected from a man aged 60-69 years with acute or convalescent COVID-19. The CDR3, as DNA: TGTGCCAGCAGCAAACAACTACAGGAATCGAGCAATCAGCCCCAGCATTTT. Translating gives CASSKQLQESSNQPQHF.